This T cell receptor beta chain came from a study of cytotoxic CD8 clonotypes in ibrutinib-treated CLL. As for the study in general: Among patients, about 24 responded partially and 2 completely; around 15 then stayed remitted and some twelve progressed after median around 68 months.

Target depth was 1 in 200,000 to 1 in 1 million T cells, about 10x per clonotype. Data came from immunoSEQ multiplex PCR; TCRdb stores just in-frame clones and leaves some out. The table has some 30,000 clones, about 75% seen once; the top ten hold roughly 48%. The sample holds a few counts of this clone. Losses at the gene ends were 4 bases for V and 7 bases for J; bases not matched to a gene: 1. CDR1 LGHNA and CDR2 YSLEER come from the germline V gene. This CDR3 spans 13 amino acids. The source material was PBMCs, sampled after 36 months of ibrutinib treatment. This rearrangement joins TRBV4-3 to TRBJ2-6, with 7 positions matching TRBD1. The sequence derives from a human donor with chronic lymphocytic leukemia. CDR3 sequence (DNA): TGCGCCAGCAGCCGGACAGGAGCCAACGTCCTGACTTTC. Its translation is CASSRTGANVLTF.